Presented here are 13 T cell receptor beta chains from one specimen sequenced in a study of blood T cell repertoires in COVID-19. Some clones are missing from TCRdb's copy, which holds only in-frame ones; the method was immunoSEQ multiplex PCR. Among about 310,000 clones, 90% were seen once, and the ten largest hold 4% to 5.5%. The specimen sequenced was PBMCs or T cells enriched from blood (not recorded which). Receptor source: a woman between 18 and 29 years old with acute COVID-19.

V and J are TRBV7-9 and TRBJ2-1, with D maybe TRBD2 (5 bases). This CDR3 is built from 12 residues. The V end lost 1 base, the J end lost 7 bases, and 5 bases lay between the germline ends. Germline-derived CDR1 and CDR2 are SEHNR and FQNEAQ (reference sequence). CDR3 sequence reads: CASSLERNEQFF. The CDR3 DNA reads TGTGCCAGCAGCTTAGAGCGGAATGAGCAGTTCTTC.

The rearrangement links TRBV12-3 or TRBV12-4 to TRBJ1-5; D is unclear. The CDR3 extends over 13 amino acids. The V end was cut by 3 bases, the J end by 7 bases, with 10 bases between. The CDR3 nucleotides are TGTGCCAGCAGTTTCGGGGAGGGCCAGCCCCAGCATTTT. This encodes CASSFGEGQPQHF.

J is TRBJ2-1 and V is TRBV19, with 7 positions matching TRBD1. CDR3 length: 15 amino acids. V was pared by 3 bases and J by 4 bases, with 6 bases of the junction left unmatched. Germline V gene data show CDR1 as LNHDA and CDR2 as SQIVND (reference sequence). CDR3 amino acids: CASSIVTGRYNEQFF. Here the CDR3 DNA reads TGTGCCAGTAGTATTGTGACAGGGCGATACAATGAGCAGTTCTTC.

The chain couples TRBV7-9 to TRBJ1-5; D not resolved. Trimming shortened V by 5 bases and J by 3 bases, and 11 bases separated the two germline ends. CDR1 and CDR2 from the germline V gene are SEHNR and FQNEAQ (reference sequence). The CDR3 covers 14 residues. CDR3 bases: TGTGCCAGCAGCCGGGATGGAGTCAATCAGCCCCAGCATTTT. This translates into CASSRDGVNQPQHF.

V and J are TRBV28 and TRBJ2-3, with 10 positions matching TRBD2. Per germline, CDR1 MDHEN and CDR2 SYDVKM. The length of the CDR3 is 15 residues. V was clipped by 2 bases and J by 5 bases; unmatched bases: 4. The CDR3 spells CASSLVAGGQDTQYF. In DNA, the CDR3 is TGTGCCAGCAGTTTAGTAGCGGGAGGACAAGATACGCAGTATTTT.

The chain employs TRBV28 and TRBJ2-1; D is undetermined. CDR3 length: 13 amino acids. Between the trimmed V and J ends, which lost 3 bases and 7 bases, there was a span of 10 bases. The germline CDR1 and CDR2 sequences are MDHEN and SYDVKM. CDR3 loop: CASSLTGRNEQFF. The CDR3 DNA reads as TGTGCCAGCAGTTTGACGGGTAGAAATGAGCAGTTCTTC.

The CDR3 DNA sequence: TGTGCCAGCAGCTCCGGGACTAGCGTACAACAAGAGACCCAGTACTTC. Translating gives CASSSGTSVQQETQYF. This chain links TRBV7-9 with TRBJ2-5, with TRBD2 matching over 10 bases. The V and J ends lost 4 bases and 2 bases, in that order; junction bases with no gene match: 7. The CDR3 consists of 16 residues. Germline V CDR1 and CDR2: SEHNR, FQNEAQ (reference sequence).

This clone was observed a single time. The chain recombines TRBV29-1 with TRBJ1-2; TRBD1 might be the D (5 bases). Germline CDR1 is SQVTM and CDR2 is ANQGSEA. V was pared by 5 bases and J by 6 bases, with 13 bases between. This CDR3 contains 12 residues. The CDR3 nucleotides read TGCAGCGTTTCAGGAGGGGTCGATGGCTACACCTTC. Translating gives CSVSGGVDGYTF.

Here the CDR3 reads CAFRQSNEQFF. CDR3 sequence (DNA): TGTGCCTTTCGACAGTCCAATGAGCAGTTCTTC. The chain joins TRBV30 to TRBJ2-1, with a tentative D call TRBD1 (5 bases). CDR1 is GTSNPN, CDR2 SVGIG, per germline (reference sequence). The CDR3 is 11 residues long. V was pared by 7 bases and J by 6 bases, with 10 bases between.

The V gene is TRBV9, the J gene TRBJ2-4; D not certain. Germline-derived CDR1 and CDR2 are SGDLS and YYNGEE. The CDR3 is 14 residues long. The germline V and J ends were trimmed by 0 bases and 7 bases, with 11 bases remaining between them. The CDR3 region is CASSVEATGNIQYF. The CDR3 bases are TGTGCCAGCAGCGTAGAAGCCACCGGGAACATTCAGTACTTC.

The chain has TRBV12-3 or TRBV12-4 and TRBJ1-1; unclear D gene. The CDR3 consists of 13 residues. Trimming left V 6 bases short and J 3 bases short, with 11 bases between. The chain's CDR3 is CASRRNRDTEAFF. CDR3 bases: TGTGCCAGCAGGCGGAACCGTGACACTGAAGCTTTCTTT.

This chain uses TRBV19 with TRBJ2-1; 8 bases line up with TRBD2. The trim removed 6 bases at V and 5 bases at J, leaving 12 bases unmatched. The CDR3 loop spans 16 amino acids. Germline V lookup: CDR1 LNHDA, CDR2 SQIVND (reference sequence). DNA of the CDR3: TGTGCCAGTAGGGGGGAACCGGGACTAGGCAACAATGAGCAGTTCTTC. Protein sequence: CASRGEPGLGNNEQFF.

In nucleotides, the CDR3 is TGTGCCACCAGTGATGACATTAGTCAGAGAGCTTTCTTT. Its translation is CATSDDISQRAFF. This rearrangement joins TRBV24-1 to TRBJ1-1; no definite D call. Germline V gene data show CDR1 as KGHDR and CDR2 as SFDVKD. The V end lost 3 bases, the J end lost 10 bases, and 14 bases lay between the germline ends. The CDR3 covers 13 residues.